The T cell receptor beta chain described here comes from a study of CD8 T cells in Susac syndrome. Trimming at V came to 7 bases and at J to 7 bases, leaving 7 bases not matched to a gene. In germline, CDR1 is LGHDT, CDR2 YNNKEL (reference sequence). This CDR3 spans 15 amino acids. Random hexamers were used to reverse transcribe the RNA input (roughly 0.5 to 1 ug). Across 54 Vbeta and 13 Jbeta, TCR beta CDR3 was amplified with immunoSEQ multiplex PCR. MiXCR, run by TCRdb on the immunoSEQ multiplex PCR reads, gives a single entry per CDR3 protein. The sample carries hundreds of thousands of distinct CDR3 sequences, less than 95% recorded once.

The TCR was taken from a human donor with Susac syndrome. This sequence joins TRBV3-1 and TRBJ1-6, with TRBD1 matching over 10 bases. Specimen: CD4+ T cells from PBMCs. The DNA for the CDR3 is TGTGCCAGCAACCTGGGGACAGGGGAGAATTCACCCCTCCACTTT. Its translation is CASNLGTGENSPLHF.